This T cell receptor beta chain was profiled in a study of shared clonotypes between healthy human individuals. The CDR3 loop spans 14 amino acids. Trimming left V 0 bases short and J 1 base short, with 5 bases between. Germline V lookup: CDR1 SGHTA, CDR2 FQGNSA. Remarks on this clone: The sample has other DNA sequences that encode this CDR3 too.

Some clones are missing from TCRdb's copy, which holds only in-frame ones; the method was immunoSEQ multiplex PCR. The table has over 800,000 clones, about 91% seen once. CD8 cells classed as naive were CD45RO-negative and positively selected for CCR7, excluding terminally differentiated effector memory CD45RA+ cells. The TCR originated in a man aged 25-45 years in good health. The chain links TRBV7-2 to TRBJ2-3, with D hard to call. Source material: naive CD8+ T cells sorted from blood. CDR3 sequence: CASSLAGRTDTQYF. CDR3 coding DNA: TGTGCCAGCAGCTTAGCTGGGCGCACAGATACGCAGTATTTT. Looking up the rest from reference TRBV7-2 and TRBJ2-3 gives the full variable domain: GAGVSQSPSNKVTEKGKDVELRCDPISGHTALYWYRQSLGQGLEFLIYFQGNSAPDKSGLPSDRFSAERTGGSVSTLTIQRTQQEDSAVYLCASSLAGRTDTQYFGPGTRLTVL.